This T cell receptor beta chain emerged from a study of blood T cell repertoires in COVID-19. As for the study in general: Sites in the United States, Italy and Spain provided acute and convalescent COVID-19 samples.

Looked up from germline, CDR1 is SGHAT and CDR2 is FQNNGV. Losses at the gene ends were 4 bases for V and 4 bases for J; bases not matched to a gene: 20. This CDR3 is 19 amino acids long. The data were produced by immunoSEQ multiplex PCR, yet TCRdb's version contains in-frame clones alone and is incomplete. This table has more than 65,000 clones, around nine tenths appearing once. Sequencing was performed on peripheral blood. The clonotype comes from a human donor in a cohort sampled during active COVID-19. V and J are TRBV11-2 and TRBJ1-1; 8 bases match TRBD1. DNA for the CDR3: TGTGCCAGCAGCTCTCGTAGATTATACGGGACAGGTGATTTCACTGAAGCTTTCTTT. Its translation is CASSSRRLYGTGDFTEAFF. Combining the CDR3 with reference TRBV11-2 and TRBJ1-1 gives the whole variable domain EAGVAQSPRYKIIEKRQSVAFWCNPISGHATLYWYQQILGQGPKLLIQFQNNGVVDDSQLPKDRFSAERLKGVDSTLKIQPAKLEDSAVYLCASSSRRLYGTGDFTEAFFGQGTRLTVV.